Listed here are 32 T cell receptor beta chains from one sample, sequenced in a study of T cells in women clearing cervical HPV infection. Data came from immunoSEQ multiplex PCR; TCRdb stores just in-frame clones and leaves some out. This sample's table has 35,000 to 45,000 clones. The specimen sequenced was blood buffy coat. The source of these receptors is a woman between 18 and 70 years old with a cervical HPV16 infection that either progressed to CIN3+ or cleared (not recorded which).

For this clone: The read halts 3 residues ahead of the CDR3 end, with the missing end drawn from the germline J gene. The V and J genes are TRBV20-1 and TRBJ1-2, with 8 bases identical to TRBD1. The J segment lost 0 bases and the V segment lost 0 bases, leaving 3 bases of the junction unmatched. The CDR3 runs 15 residues. Germline values: CDR1 DFQATT, CDR2 SNEGSKA (reference sequence). The covered CDR3 bases are TGCAGTGCTAGAGAGACAGGGGCTTCTAACTATGGC. It codes for CSARETGASNYG. Given in full, the CDR3 is CSARETGASNYGYTF.

As concerns this clone: The CDR3 end lies 3 residues beyond the end of the read and is filled in from the germline J gene. V gene TRBV7-8 combines with J gene TRBJ1-2; D is perhaps TRBD1 (6 bases). Trimming took 0 bases from V and 7 from J, leaving 12 bases between them. CDR3 size: 14 residues. Germline CDR1 reads SGHVS; CDR2 reads FQNEAQ. The CDR3 bases that were read are TGTGCCAGCAGCTTAGCGCAGGGGATGGGTGGC. Translated, it gives CASSLAQGMGG. In full, the CDR3 reads CASSLAQGMGGYTF. The entire variable domain, with the rest obtained from reference TRBV7-8 and TRBJ1-2, is as follows: GAGVSQSPRYKVAKRGQDVALRCDPISGHVSLFWYQQALGQGPEFLTYFQNEAQLDKSGLPSDRFFAERPEGSVSTLKIQRTQQEDSAVYLCASSLAQGMGGYTFGSGTRLTVV.

Note on this clone: The read ends 3 residues before the CDR3 terminus; that terminus is restored from the germline J gene. This chain uses TRBV5-4 with TRBJ2-7, with D perhaps TRBD1 (6 bases). The CDR3 sequence is 13 residues long. CDR1 and CDR2 from the germline V gene are SGHNT and YYREEE (reference sequence). Trimming took 4 bases from V and 2 from J, leaving 10 bases between them. The covered CDR3 bases are TGTGCCAGCAGCCTGGACAGAACCTACGAG. As protein: CASSLDRTYE. The CDR3 as a whole reads CASSLDRTYEQYF.

Partial CDR3 DNA: TGTGCCAGCAGCCCAGTTGGGACAACCTTC. Translation: CASSPVGTTF. Given in full, the CDR3 is CASSPVGTTFYTF. The chain joins TRBV7-3 to TRBJ1-2; a weak D match, TRBD1 (6 bases). The CDR3 goes on 3 residues after the read ends, and that part is filled in from the germline J gene. Germline-derived CDR1 and CDR2 are SGHTA and FQGTGA. This CDR3 is 13 amino acids long.

On this clone itself: The read ends 3 residues early relative to the CDR3; the germline J gene fills the gap. V is TRBV6-2 or TRBV6-3 and J is TRBJ1-3, with D maybe TRBD1 (5 bases). V was cut by 9 bases and J by 2 bases, with 11 bases left in between. Germline CDR1 MNHEY, CDR2 SVGEGT. The CDR3 covers 13 residues. The CDR3 is CASSLGPGNTIYF. CDR3 DNA (partial): TGTGCCAGTTCGCTGGGGCCTGGAAACACC.

Notes on this clone: Read sequence stops 3 residues before the CDR3 end, and the germline J gene provides the missing end. The chain couples TRBV7-3 to TRBJ2-1; possible D gene TRBD2, 5 bases. CDR1 is SGHTA, CDR2 FQGTGA, per germline. The CDR3 totals 13 residues. V gave up 5 bases and J gave up 6 bases, with 11 bases separating them. CDR3 amino acids: CASSRTGSNEQFF. The sequenced CDR3 bases are TGTGCCAGCAGCAGGACTGGCAGCAATGAG.

As to this clone: The CDR3 is cut off 3 residues early in the read; its end comes from the germline J gene. This chain links TRBV11-1 with TRBJ2-2; D tentatively fits TRBD1 or TRBD2 (5 bases each). The CDR3 is made up of 14 amino acids. From germline, CDR1 is SGHAT and CDR2 FQDESV (reference sequence). V gave up 7 bases and J gave up 6 bases, with 15 bases separating them. CDR3 sequence reads: CASTRGASSGELFF. Partial CDR3 DNA: TGTGCCAGCACCAGAGGGGCTTCATCCGGGGAG.

In regard to this clone: Coverage ceases 3 residues before the CDR3 finishes, and the germline J gene fills in the end. The V gene is TRBV23-1, the J gene TRBJ2-7; perhaps TRBD2 as D (5 bases). TRBV23-1 is an open reading frame, and its role is uncertain. V was clipped by 3 bases and J by 3 bases, with 12 bases between them. CDR3 length: 14 amino acids. CDR3 amino acids: CASSHYGLYYEQYF. CDR3 bases read: TGCGCCAGCAGTCATTACGGACTCTACTACGAG.

As to this clone: The read terminates 3 residues ahead of where the CDR3 ends, so the germline J gene completes it. The gene calls are TRBV20-1 and TRBJ1-1, with 8 bases identical to TRBD1. The CDR3 sequence is 14 residues long. The V gene end was trimmed by 4 bases and the J gene end by 4 bases; junction bases not matched to a gene: 8. CDR1 and CDR2 (germline): DFQATT, SNEGSKA (reference sequence). The part of the CDR3 DNA that was read is TGCAGTGCTATAGACAGGGGTCGGGGCACTGAA. As protein: CSAIDRGRGTE. The entire CDR3 protein is CSAIDRGRGTEAFF.

As concerns this clone: Read coverage stops 3 residues before the CDR3 terminus; the germline J gene supplies the remainder. This chain connects TRBV20-1 to TRBJ2-1; 10 bases map to TRBD2. The length of the CDR3 is 15 residues. Germline V gene sequence: CDR1 DFQATT, CDR2 SNEGSKA (reference sequence). V was clipped by 6 bases and J by 4 bases; unmatched bases: 9. The CDR3 reads CSAKAGLAQYNEQFF. The DNA read from the CDR3 is TGCAGTGCAAAAGCGGGACTAGCGCAGTACAATGAG.

Details on this clone: The CDR3 goes on 3 residues after the read ends, and that part is filled in from the germline J gene. The rearrangement joins TRBV20-1 to TRBJ2-3, with 11 bases aligning to TRBD2. V dropped 1 base and J dropped 2; count of bases not matched to a gene: 11. The CDR3 is 18 residues long. CDR1 is DFQATT and CDR2 is SNEGSKA in the germline V gene (reference sequence). The CDR3 here is CSARAWVIAGGFTDTQYF. The sequenced part of the CDR3 DNA is TGCAGTGCTAGAGCTTGGGTCATAGCGGGGGGGTTCACAGATACG.

A word on this clone: The read terminates 3 residues ahead of where the CDR3 ends, so the germline J gene completes it. This sequence joins TRBV30 and TRBJ1-1; D not resolved. Looked up from germline, CDR1 is GTSNPN and CDR2 is SVGIG (reference sequence). CDR3 size: 15 residues. The ends were cut back, 2 bases at V and 1 base at J, with 14 bases in the middle. The covered CDR3 bases are TGTGCCTGGAGTCCGCCCTTTCAGAGGAACACTGAA. Its translation: CAWSPPFQRNTE. The whole CDR3 sequence reads CAWSPPFQRNTEAFF.

The CDR3 loop reads CSASSTSYEQFF. The CDR3 bases that were read are TGCAGTGCTAGCTCGACTAGCTATGAG. The rearrangement uses TRBV20-1 and TRBJ2-1; TRBD2 aligns across 7 bases. The CDR3 end is not reached by the read, which stops 3 residues before it; the germline J gene fills it in. Unmatched junction bases numbered 4, after V lost 3 bases and J lost 8 bases. Germline V gives CDR1 DFQATT, CDR2 SNEGSKA (reference sequence). The CDR3 contains 12 residues.

With regard to this clone: The read falls 3 residues short of the CDR3 end, and the missing part is taken from the germline J gene. The chain is built from TRBV4-2 and TRBJ2-1; D possibly corresponds to TRBD2 (5 bases). V lost 0 bases and J 7 bases, leaving 16 bases between the germline ends. Germline assignment: CDR1 LGHNA and CDR2 YNFKEQ. The CDR3 spans 16 residues. The CDR3 spells CASSQDFFRTSNEQFF. The DNA read from the CDR3 is TGTGCCAGCAGCCAAGATTTTTTTCGGACTTCTAATGAG.

Turning to this clone: From the germline J gene comes the end of the CDR3, since the read stops 3 residues before it. The chain carries TRBV2 and TRBJ2-5, with 11 bases aligning to TRBD2. CDR1 is SNHLY and CDR2 is FYNNEI in the germline V gene. Trimming at V came to 5 bases and at J to 2 bases, leaving 7 bases not matched to a gene. The CDR3 has 16 amino acids. This CDR3 is CASSFPGLAVQETQYF. CDR3 bases read: TGTGCCAGCAGTTTTCCGGGACTAGCGGTACAAGAGACC.

With respect to this clone: The read is 3 residues too short to cover the CDR3 end, so that end is filled in from the germline J gene. The V gene is TRBV7-3, the J gene TRBJ2-1; D may be TRBD2 (6 bases). Trimming removed 3 bases from V and 0 bases from J, with 12 bases in between. The CDR3 covers 16 residues. Germline CDR1 SGHTA, CDR2 FQGTGA. The CDR3 loop reads CASSLGTSLSYNEQFF. The CDR3 bases that were read are TGTGCCAGCAGCTTGGGGACTTCGCTCTCCTACAATGAG. The complete variable domain, with remaining parts taken from reference TRBV7-3 and TRBJ2-1, reads GAGVSQTPSNKVTEKGKYVELRCDPISGHTALYWYRQSLGQGPEFLIYFQGTGAADDSGLPNDRFFAVRPEGSVSTLKIQRTERGDSAVYLCASSLGTSLSYNEQFFGPGTRLTVL.

Regarding this clone: The read ends 3 residues before the CDR3 terminus; that terminus is restored from the germline J gene. The gene calls are TRBV10-3 and TRBJ2-7, with D possibly matching TRBD2 (5 bases). V was pared by 8 bases and J by 5 bases, with 19 bases between. Per germline, CDR1 ENHRY and CDR2 SYGVKD. CDR3 length: 14 amino acids. The CDR3 spells CAIVSALGLHEQYF. The sequenced CDR3 bases are TGTGCCATCGTATCTGCACTAGGGCTCCACGAG.

Measured by frequency, this clone is large. The sequenced part of the CDR3 DNA is TGTGCCAGCAGTCCCCCGGACAGGGGA. Its translation is CASSPPDRG. Given in full, the CDR3 is CASSPPDRGAFF. The chain has TRBV28 and TRBJ1-1; the match to TRBD1 covers 9 bases. The DNA ends 3 residues before the CDR3 does, and the rest of the CDR3 is filled in from the germline J gene. The CDR3 is made up of 12 amino acids. Germline V gene data show CDR1 as MDHEN and CDR2 as SYDVKM.

A remark on this clone: The read stops 3 residues short of the end of the CDR3; the missing end is completed from the germline J gene. The chain is built from TRBV7-3 and TRBJ2-1; tentatively, D is TRBD2 (6 bases). CDR1 SGHTA and CDR2 FQGTGA come from the germline V gene. V lost 1 base, J lost 5 bases, and 12 bases lay in between. This CDR3 has 15 amino acids. The covered CDR3 bases are TGTGCCAGCAGCTTAAAGGTCGGACTACACAATGAG. Translated, it gives CASSLKVGLHNE. The entire CDR3 sequence reads CASSLKVGLHNEQFF.

Regarding this clone: The read gets to within 3 residues of the CDR3 end, and the germline J gene fills in the rest. The chain has TRBV14 and TRBJ2-1, with TRBD2 matching over 8 bases. V lost 4 bases and J lost 1; bases outside the gene matches: 6. There are 16 residues in the CDR3. Germline V gene lookup returns CDR1 SGHDN and CDR2 FVKESK. The CDR3 here is CASSPPGTRSYNEQFF. The DNA read from the CDR3 is TGTGCCAGCAGCCCCCCCGGGACTAGATCCTACAATGAG. Supplemented by reference TRBV14 and TRBJ2-1, the full variable domain reads EAGVTQFPSHSVIEKGQTVTLRCDPISGHDNLYWYRRVMGKEIKFLLHFVKESKQDESGMPNNRFLAERTGGTYSTLKVQPAELEDSGVYFCASSPPGTRSYNEQFFGPGTRLTVL.

Comment on this clone: The sequence runs out 3 residues before the end of the CDR3; the remainder is reconstructed from the germline J gene. The chain is built from TRBV19 and TRBJ1-1; 8 bases are a match to TRBD1. V was clipped by 3 bases and J by 5 bases; unmatched bases: 8. Looked up from germline, CDR1 is LNHDA and CDR2 is SQIVND (reference sequence). The CDR3 contains 15 residues. CDR3 DNA (partial): TGTGCCAGTAGTATTTACGACAGGGGATTTACTGAA. This translates into CASSIYDRGFTE. The entire CDR3 protein is CASSIYDRGFTEAFF.

Details on this clone: Sequencing ends 3 residues short of the CDR3 end; the germline J gene provides the rest. V is TRBV19 and J is TRBJ2-2; 8 positions agree with TRBD2. CDR1 and CDR2 (germline): LNHDA, SQIVND (reference sequence). After removal of 6 bases from V and 5 bases from J, the junction contained 11 bases not matched to a gene. CDR3 length: 16 residues. The CDR3 loop is CASSHPGGRETGELFF. The sequenced part of the CDR3 DNA is TGTGCCAGTAGCCATCCGGGGGGGCGGGAGACCGGGGAG.

In regard to this clone: The read ends 3 residues shy of where the CDR3 ends; the end is completed using the germline J gene. J is TRBJ2-5 and V is TRBV20-1; D is possibly TRBD2 (6 bases). V was clipped by 1 base and J by 7 bases, with 10 bases between them. CDR1 and CDR2 from the germline V gene are DFQATT and SNEGSKA (reference sequence). The CDR3 is made up of 12 amino acids. The CDR3 DNA, read in part, is TGCAGTGCTAGAGGGCGGGGAGGGACC. Protein sequence: CSARGRGGT. The whole CDR3 region reads CSARGRGGTQYF.

About this clone itself: The CDR3 end lies 3 residues beyond the end of the read and is filled in from the germline J gene. This chain connects TRBV30 to TRBJ1-5; 7 positions match TRBD1. Losses at the gene ends were 4 bases for V and 3 bases for J; bases not matched to a gene: 3. The germline V gene encodes CDR1 GTSNPN and CDR2 SVGIG (reference sequence). The CDR3 extends over 13 amino acids. CDR3 protein: CAWNTGVNQPQHF. CDR3 bases read: TGTGCCTGGAATACAGGGGTCAATCAGCCC.

A remark on this clone: The read gets to within 3 residues of the CDR3 end, and the germline J gene fills in the rest. The chain employs TRBV30 and TRBJ1-1; 9 bases align to TRBD1. Trimming took 5 bases from V and 5 from J; bases not matched to a gene: 6. The germline gives CDR1 GTSNPN, CDR2 SVGIG (reference sequence). This CDR3 is built from 13 residues. The chain's CDR3 is CAWGRQGGTEAFF. The part of the CDR3 DNA that was read is TGTGCCTGGGGACGACAGGGGGGAACTGAA.

The part of the CDR3 DNA that was read is TGTGCCAGCAGCTTAACGGTCTCTGGAAACACC. Translating it yields CASSLTVSGNT. The CDR3, in full, reads CASSLTVSGNTIYF. The chain has TRBV7-9 and TRBJ1-3; D gene ambiguous. The CDR3 is cut off 3 residues early in the read; its end comes from the germline J gene. Germline CDR1 reads SEHNR; CDR2 reads FQNEAQ (reference sequence). CDR3 length equals 14 residues. Trimming took 2 bases from V and 0 from J, leaving 5 bases between them.

As for this clone: The read falls 3 residues short of the CDR3 end, and the missing part is taken from the germline J gene. This chain joins TRBV2 and TRBJ1-1; D gene unclear. The CDR3 consists of 16 residues. The germline V and J ends were trimmed by 2 bases and 3 bases, with 16 bases remaining between them. CDR1 is SNHLY and CDR2 is FYNNEI in the germline V gene. The CDR3 is CASSESSLDKYTEAFF. CDR3 bases read: TGTGCCAGCAGTGAATCAAGCCTAGATAAGTACACTGAA. The complete variable domain, with remaining parts taken from reference TRBV2 and TRBJ1-1, reads EPEVTQTPSHQVTQMGQEVILRCVPISNHLYFYWYRQILGQKVEFLVSFYNNEISEKSEIFDDQFSVERPDGSNFTLKIRSTKLEDSAMYFCASSESSLDKYTEAFFGQGTRLTVV.

This chain's CDR3 is CSAPIKGGLNEQFF. Incomplete CDR3 DNA: TGCAGTGCACCCATTAAGGGGGGGCTTAATGAG. V gene TRBV20-1 combines with J gene TRBJ2-1; a weak D match, TRBD2 (7 bases). The read ends 3 residues early relative to the CDR3; the germline J gene fills the gap. This CDR3 region has 14 residues. Deletions cut 6 bases from V and 7 bases from J, with 19 bases between. Germline lookup yields CDR1 DFQATT and CDR2 SNEGSKA (reference sequence).

As regards this clone: The read stops 3 residues short of the end of the CDR3; the missing end is completed from the germline J gene. The rearrangement uses TRBV7-3 and TRBJ2-5, with 14 bases lining up with TRBD2. CDR1 SGHTA and CDR2 FQGTGA come from the germline V gene. V was pared by 4 bases and J by 5 bases, with 12 bases of the junction left unmatched. This CDR3 spans 18 amino acids. The CDR3 bases that were read are TGTGCCAGCAGCTCAAAGGGACTAGCGGGGGATATTCCTGAGACC. Translated, it gives CASSSKGLAGDIPET. Given in full, the CDR3 is CASSSKGLAGDIPETQYF.

Notes on this clone: The CDR3 extends 3 residues past the end of the read, so its final part is completed from the germline J gene. The genes are TRBV10-2 and TRBJ2-3, with 10 bases lining up with TRBD2. The CDR3 runs to 14 residues. The germline gives CDR1 WSHSY, CDR2 SAAADI. This chain's CDR3 is CASRGLAGEETQYF. CDR3 DNA (partial): TGCGCCAGCAGGGGGCTAGCGGGGGAAGAGACG.

A remark on this clone: An end of the junction does not agree with germline; a read error may underlie this. The read terminates 3 residues ahead of where the CDR3 ends, so the germline J gene completes it. The sample contains more than one DNA sequence encoding this CDR3. The V gene is TRBV19, the J gene TRBJ1-3; 8 positions match TRBD1. The CDR3 loop spans 17 amino acids. In germline, CDR1 is LNHDA, CDR2 SQIVND (reference sequence). The chain's CDR3 is CASSLFGQGISGNTIYF. The CDR3 bases that were read are TGTGCCAGTAGTTTGTTCGGACAGGGAATCTCTGGAAACACA.

About this clone itself: The read halts 3 residues ahead of the CDR3 end, with the missing end drawn from the germline J gene. The gene calls are TRBV6-2 or TRBV6-3 and TRBJ1-5; tentatively, D is TRBD1 (6 bases). The CDR3 is 15 amino acids. The V and J ends lost 7 bases and 3 bases respectively, with 16 bases between them. Per germline, CDR1 MNHEY and CDR2 SVGEGT. The CDR3 bases that were read are TGTGCCAGCACGCCGGGACACTCGTCCAATCAGCCC. Protein: CASTPGHSSNQP. The full CDR3 protein reads CASTPGHSSNQPQHF.